A single sample gave rise to the 21 T cell receptor beta chains below, sequenced in a study of OX40 agonist ivuxolimab in advanced cancers. The repertoire was sequenced with immunoSEQ multiplex PCR; TCRdb's copy has only in-frame clones and lacks some. The sample carries around 92,000 clones, roughly 94% recorded once. The sample was CD4+ or CD8+ T cells sorted from blood, taken in a trial of the OX40 agonist ivuxolimab. These receptors originate from an adult with an advanced solid tumor such as melanoma, head and neck, liver or kidney cancer.

This chain connects TRBV11-1 to TRBJ1-1, with TRBD1 matching 8 bases. The CDR3 contains 13 residues. Germline CDR1 is SGHAT and CDR2 is FQDESV (reference sequence). Germline trimming cut 3 bases from V and 4 bases from J; bases unmatched to any gene: 1. CDR3 in amino acids: CASSFTGGTEAFF. CDR3 coding DNA: TGTGCCAGCAGCTTTACAGGGGGCACTGAAGCTTTCTTT.

This chain connects TRBV6-6 to TRBJ2-7; TRBD1 aligns across 7 bases. Germline loops: CDR1 MNHNY, CDR2 SVGAGI (reference sequence). This CDR3 region has 15 residues. V was pared by 0 bases and J by 0 bases, with 2 bases of the junction left unmatched. CDR3: CASSYSTGLSYEQYF. CDR3 in DNA: TGTGCCAGCAGTTACTCGACAGGGCTCTCCTACGAGCAGTACTTC.

This rearrangement joins TRBV11-1 to TRBJ2-7, with D possibly matching TRBD2 (5 bases). With 5 bases removed from V and 0 bases from J, the gap between germline ends came to 11 bases. CDR3 length: 14 residues. CDR1 is SGHAT, CDR2 FQDESV, per germline (reference sequence). CDR3 sequence reads: CASSGQRASYEQYF. CDR3 DNA: TGTGCCAGCAGCGGCCAGAGGGCCTCCTACGAGCAGTACTTC.

The chain is built from TRBV4-2 and TRBJ1-5; 10 bases are shared with TRBD1. The V gene's germline CDR1 is LGHNA and CDR2 YNFKEQ. The CDR3 length is 19 residues. V was pared by 3 bases and J by 7 bases, with 18 bases of the junction left unmatched. In DNA, the CDR3 is TGTGCCAGCAGCCACTATACGGACGACAGGGGGCCCATGGGACAGCCCCAGCATTTT. It yields the protein CASSHYTDDRGPMGQPQHF.

In this sample, this clone turned up once. The CDR3 spells CASSLDRGEEKLFF. The CDR3 DNA sequence: TGCGCCAGCAGCTTGGATAGGGGGGAAGAAAAACTGTTTTTT. The gene calls are TRBV5-1 and TRBJ1-4; a possible D gene is TRBD1 (6 bases). The germline gives CDR1 SGHRS, CDR2 YFSETQ. V shed 0 bases and J shed 8 bases, with 11 bases lying between them. The CDR3 consists of 14 residues.

The CDR3, as DNA: TGTGCCAGCTCACCACGTAACGGACTCAAATACAATGAGCAGTTCTTC. Its protein product is CASSPRNGLKYNEQFF. The chain links TRBV18 to TRBJ2-1; D may be TRBD2 (5 bases). The length of the CDR3 is 16 residues. Trimming removed 1 base from V and 4 bases from J, with 14 bases in between. The germline CDR1 and CDR2 sequences are KGHSH and LQKENI.

The V call is TRBV7-9, the J call TRBJ2-3; D ambiguous. V was pared by 3 bases and J by 1 base, with 11 bases between. The CDR3 covers 15 residues. Germline V CDR1 and CDR2: SEHNR, FQNEAQ (reference sequence). The CDR3 DNA is TGTGCCAGCAGCTTTGATTTGACGGGCACAGATACGCAGTATTTT. Translating it yields CASSFDLTGTDTQYF.

In the case of this clone: Other nucleotide sequences from this sample produce the same CDR3. The CDR3 protein is CASSLGRTTDTQYF. CDR3 DNA sequence: TGCGCCAGCAGCTTGGGACGCACCACAGATACGCAGTATTTT. The chain carries TRBV5-1 and TRBJ2-3; D not resolved. V shed 0 bases and J shed 2 bases, with 7 bases lying between them. This CDR3 is 14 amino acids long. The germline CDR1 and CDR2 sequences are SGHRS and YFSETQ.

The chain employs TRBV20-1 and TRBJ2-7; unclear D gene. The length of the CDR3 is 10 residues. The V end lost 6 bases, the J end lost 4 bases, and 7 bases lay between the germline ends. Germline-derived CDR1 and CDR2 are DFQATT and SNEGSKA (reference sequence). CDR3 DNA sequence: TGCAGTGCCGGAGATTACGAGCAGTACTTC. Its protein is CSAGDYEQYF.

This chain links TRBV5-1 with TRBJ2-2, with 9 nucleotides matching TRBD2. The CDR3 has 17 residues. Germline trimming cut 0 bases from V and 3 bases from J; bases unmatched to any gene: 6. The germline V gene encodes CDR1 SGHRS and CDR2 YFSETQ. The CDR3 is CASSLAPSSGDTGELFF. The CDR3 DNA is TGCGCCAGCAGCTTGGCCCCCTCTAGCGGGGACACCGGGGAGCTGTTTTTT.

V and J are TRBV4-1 and TRBJ2-7; unclear D gene. The CDR3 covers 16 residues. V lost 1 base to trimming and J lost 1 base, with 14 bases between them. Germline CDR1 and CDR2: MGHRA and YSYEKL. The CDR3 sequence: CASSQGRALGSYEQYF. DNA of the CDR3: TGCGCCAGCAGCCAAGGCCGGGCCTTGGGGTCCTACGAGCAGTACTTC.

The chain joins TRBV6-6 to TRBJ1-1; 7 bases align to TRBD1. The CDR3 contains 14 residues. The V segment lost 10 bases and the J segment 1 base; nucleotides outside the gene matches: 9. Germline V CDR1 and CDR2: MNHNY, SVGAGI (reference sequence). The CDR3 reads CAITTDRANTEAFF. The CDR3 DNA reads TGTGCCATCACTACCGACAGGGCGAACACTGAAGCTTTCTTT.

This chain joins TRBV7-2 and TRBJ1-4; tentative D call: TRBD1 (5 bases). Germline assignment: CDR1 SGHTA and CDR2 FQGNSA. Deletions cut 5 bases from V and 0 bases from J, with 10 bases between. There are 15 residues in the CDR3. The CDR3: CASSEQVATNEKLFF. Here the CDR3 DNA reads TGTGCCAGCAGCGAACAGGTTGCAACTAATGAAAAACTGTTTTTT.

The V call is TRBV9, the J call TRBJ1-2; D is possibly TRBD1 (6 bases). CDR1 is SGDLS and CDR2 is YYNGEE in the germline V gene. V lost 0 bases and J lost 11, with 11 bases in between. This CDR3 spans 12 amino acids. The CDR3, as DNA: TGTGCCAGCAGCGTAGCTGGGGGGCGTTACACCTTC. Residues: CASSVAGGRYTF. The entire variable domain, with the rest obtained from reference TRBV9 and TRBJ1-2, is as follows: DSGVTQTPKHLITATGQRVTLRCSPRSGDLSVYWYQQSLDQGLQFLIQYYNGEERAKGNILERFSAQQFPDLHSELNLSSLELGDSALYFCASSVAGGRYTFGSGTRLTVV.

The chain uses TRBV20-1 and TRBJ1-2; weak D call: TRBD1 (5 bases). The CDR3 loop spans 11 amino acids. Trimming removed 6 bases at V and 8 bases at J, with 13 bases between. CDR1 is DFQATT, CDR2 SNEGSKA, per germline (reference sequence). The CDR3 is CSADSGDGYTF. The DNA for the CDR3 is TGCAGTGCGGACTCGGGGGACGGCTACACCTTC.

This clone was observed a handful of times. This chain uses TRBV4-2 with TRBJ2-7; D is ambiguous. The germline CDR1 and CDR2 sequences are LGHNA and YNFKEQ. The CDR3 contains 17 residues. V lost 0 bases to trimming and J lost 2 bases, with 17 bases between them. The CDR3 sequence: CASSQEVGSRAAYEQYF. In DNA form, the CDR3 reads TGTGCCAGCAGCCAAGAAGTCGGGTCCCGGGCCGCCTACGAGCAGTACTTC.

This clone was detected once. The V call is TRBV4-3, the J call TRBJ2-7, with D maybe TRBD1 (6 bases). Between the trimmed V and J ends, which lost 1 base and 0 bases, there was a span of 13 bases. CDR1 and CDR2 from the germline V gene are LGHNA and YSLEER. The CDR3 contains 16 residues. The CDR3 bases are TGCGCCAGCAGCCAAGGTCCAGGGGAGTTCTCCTACGAGCAGTACTTC. It is translated as CASSQGPGEFSYEQYF.

DNA of the CDR3: TGTGCCAGCGGATTAGGGGGAGTCAATCAGCCCCAGCATTTT. It translates to CASGLGGVNQPQHF. This sequence joins TRBV27 and TRBJ1-5; a possible D gene is TRBD1 (6 bases). The V and J ends lost 8 bases and 3 bases respectively, with 14 bases between them. Germline V lookup: CDR1 MNHEY, CDR2 SMNVEV (reference sequence). CDR3 size: 14 residues.

The chain recombines TRBV6-5 with TRBJ1-2; 9 bases line up with TRBD1. The junction had 6 bases not matched to a gene; V was cut back by 4 bases and J by 3 bases. Germline V CDR1 and CDR2: MNHEY, SVGAGI. The CDR3 is 15 residues long. The CDR3 region is CASSSPGQGDYGYTF. CDR3 DNA: TGTGCCAGCAGTTCCCCGGGACAGGGAGACTATGGCTACACCTTC.

This sequence joins TRBV5-1 and TRBJ2-1; 9 bases align to TRBD2. This CDR3 is 14 amino acids long. Germline loops: CDR1 SGHRS, CDR2 YFSETQ. V lost 4 bases, J lost 4 bases, and 3 bases stayed unmatched. CDR3 sequence reads: CASSPSGAYNEQFF. In DNA form, the CDR3 reads TGCGCCAGCAGCCCTAGCGGGGCTTACAATGAGCAGTTCTTC.

The V gene is TRBV18, the J gene TRBJ1-1; TRBD1 is a possible D gene (6 bases). The CDR3 has 14 amino acids. Germline CDR1 reads KGHSH; CDR2 reads LQKENI. V lost 0 bases to trimming and J lost 10 bases, with 15 bases between them. The DNA for the CDR3 is TGTGCCAGCTCACCACCGGGGGCCAGGGAAGGAGCTTTCTTT. Translated, it gives CASSPPGAREGAFF.